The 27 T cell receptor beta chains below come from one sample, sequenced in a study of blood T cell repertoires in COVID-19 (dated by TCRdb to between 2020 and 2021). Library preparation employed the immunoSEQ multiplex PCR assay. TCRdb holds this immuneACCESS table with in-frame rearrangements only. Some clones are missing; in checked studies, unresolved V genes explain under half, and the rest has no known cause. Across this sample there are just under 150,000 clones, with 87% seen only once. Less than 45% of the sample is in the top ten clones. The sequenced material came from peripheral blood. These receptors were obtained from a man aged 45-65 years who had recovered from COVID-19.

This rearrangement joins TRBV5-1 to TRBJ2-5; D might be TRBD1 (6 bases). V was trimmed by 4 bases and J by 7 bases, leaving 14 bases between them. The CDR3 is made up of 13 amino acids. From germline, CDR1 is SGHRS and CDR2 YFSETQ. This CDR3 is CASSPDSEGTQYF. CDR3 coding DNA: TGCGCCAGCAGCCCGGACAGCGAGGGGACCCAGTACTTC.

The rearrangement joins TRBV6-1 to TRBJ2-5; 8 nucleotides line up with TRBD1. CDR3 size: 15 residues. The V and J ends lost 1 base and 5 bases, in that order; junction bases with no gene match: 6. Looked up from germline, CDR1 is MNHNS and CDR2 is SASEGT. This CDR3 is CASSEGTGSYETQYF. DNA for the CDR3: TGTGCCAGCAGTGAAGGGACAGGGTCTTACGAGACCCAGTACTTC.

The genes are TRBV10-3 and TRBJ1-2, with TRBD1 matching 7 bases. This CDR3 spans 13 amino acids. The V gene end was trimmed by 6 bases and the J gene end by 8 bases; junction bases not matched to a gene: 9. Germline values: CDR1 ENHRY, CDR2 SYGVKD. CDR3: CAISATGAKGYTF. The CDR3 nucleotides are TGTGCCATCAGCGCTACAGGGGCGAAAGGCTACACCTTC.

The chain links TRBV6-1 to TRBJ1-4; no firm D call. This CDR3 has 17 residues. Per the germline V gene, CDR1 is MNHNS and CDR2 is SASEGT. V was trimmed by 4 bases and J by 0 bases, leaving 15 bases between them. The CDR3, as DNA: TGTGCCAGCAGTGCGGGGAAGGACCCTGCAACTAATGAAAAACTGTTTTTT. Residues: CASSAGKDPATNEKLFF.

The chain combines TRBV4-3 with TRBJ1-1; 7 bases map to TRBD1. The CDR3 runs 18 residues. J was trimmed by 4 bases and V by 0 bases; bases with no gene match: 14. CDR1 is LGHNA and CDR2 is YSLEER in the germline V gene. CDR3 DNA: TGCGCCAGCAGCCAAGATCGATATGCGACAGGGATGCCCACTGAAGCTTTCTTT. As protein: CASSQDRYATGMPTEAFF.

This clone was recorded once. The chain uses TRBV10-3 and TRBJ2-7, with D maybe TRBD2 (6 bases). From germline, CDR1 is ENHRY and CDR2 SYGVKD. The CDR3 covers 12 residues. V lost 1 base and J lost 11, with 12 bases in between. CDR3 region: CAISELGGEEYF. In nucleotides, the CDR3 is TGTGCCATCAGTGAGTTGGGGGGAGAGGAGTACTTC.

In nucleotides, the CDR3 is TGCGCCAGCAGCCCGGATGGACTAGCGTCAGATACGCAGTATTTT. It is translated as CASSPDGLASDTQYF. The rearrangement joins TRBV5-1 to TRBJ2-3, with TRBD2 matching over 9 bases. Germline V CDR1 and CDR2: SGHRS, YFSETQ. V gave up 4 bases and J gave up 4 bases; unmatched junction bases: 7. The CDR3 has 15 residues.

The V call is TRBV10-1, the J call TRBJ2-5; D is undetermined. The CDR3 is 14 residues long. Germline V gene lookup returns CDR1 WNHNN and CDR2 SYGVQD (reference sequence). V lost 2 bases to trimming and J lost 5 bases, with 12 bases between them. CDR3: CASSEAYERETQYF. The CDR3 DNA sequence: TGCGCCAGCAGTGAGGCCTACGAACGGGAGACCCAGTACTTC.

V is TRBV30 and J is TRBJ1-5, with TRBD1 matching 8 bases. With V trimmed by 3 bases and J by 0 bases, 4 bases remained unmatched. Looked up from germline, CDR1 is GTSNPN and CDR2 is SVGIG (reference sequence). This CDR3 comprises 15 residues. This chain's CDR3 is CAWSADRDSNQPQHF. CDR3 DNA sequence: TGTGCCTGGAGCGCGGACAGGGATAGCAATCAGCCCCAGCATTTT.

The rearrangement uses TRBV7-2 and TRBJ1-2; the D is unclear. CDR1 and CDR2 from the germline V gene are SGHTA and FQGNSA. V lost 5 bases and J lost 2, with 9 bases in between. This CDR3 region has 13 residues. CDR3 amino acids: CASSPDMNYGYTF. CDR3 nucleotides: TGTGCCAGCAGCCCAGACATGAACTATGGCTACACCTTC.

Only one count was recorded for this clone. The CDR3 protein is CASTAALAHHNEQFF. Written as DNA, the CDR3 is TGTGCCAGCACCGCAGCACTAGCGCATCACAATGAGCAGTTCTTC. This chain links TRBV2 with TRBJ2-1, with 7 bases matching TRBD2. Per the germline V gene, CDR1 is SNHLY and CDR2 is FYNNEI. J was trimmed by 5 bases and V by 7 bases; bases with no gene match: 11. The CDR3 runs 15 residues.

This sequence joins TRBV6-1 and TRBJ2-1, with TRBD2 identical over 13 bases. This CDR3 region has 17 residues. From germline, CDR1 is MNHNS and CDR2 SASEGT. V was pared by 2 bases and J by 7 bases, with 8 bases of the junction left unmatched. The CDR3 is CASSESSTSGGLNEQFF. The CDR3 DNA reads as TGTGCCAGCAGTGAATCCTCGACTAGCGGGGGGCTAAATGAGCAGTTCTTC.

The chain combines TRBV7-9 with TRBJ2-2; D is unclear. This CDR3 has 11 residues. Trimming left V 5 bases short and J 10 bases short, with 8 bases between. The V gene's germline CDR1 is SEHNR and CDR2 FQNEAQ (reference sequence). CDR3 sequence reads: CASSEVEELFF. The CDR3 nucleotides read TGTGCCAGCAGCGAAGTAGAGGAGCTGTTTTTT. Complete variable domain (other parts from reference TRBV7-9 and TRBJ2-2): DTGVSQNPRHKITKRGQNVTFRCDPISEHNRLYWYRQTLGQGPEFLTYFQNEAQLEKSRLLSDRFSAERPKGSFSTLEIQRTEQGDSAMYLCASSEVEELFFGEGSRLTVL.

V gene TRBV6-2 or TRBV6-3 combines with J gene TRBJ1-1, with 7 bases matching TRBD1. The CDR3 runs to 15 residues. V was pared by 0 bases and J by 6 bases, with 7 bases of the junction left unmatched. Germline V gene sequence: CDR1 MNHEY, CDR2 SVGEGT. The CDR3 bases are TGTGCCAGCAGTTACTCGCCTACAGGGGTGGCTGAAGCTTTCTTT. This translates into CASSYSPTGVAEAFF.

The CDR3 nucleotides are TGCGCCAGCAGCCCAAGAACCTATGATGGCTACACCTTC. It yields the protein CASSPRTYDGYTF. The V call is TRBV4-3, the J call TRBJ1-2; D call uncertain. The CDR3 extends over 13 amino acids. V was shortened by 4 bases and J by 6 bases, with 12 bases between the two germline ends. Germline loops: CDR1 LGHNA, CDR2 YSLEER.

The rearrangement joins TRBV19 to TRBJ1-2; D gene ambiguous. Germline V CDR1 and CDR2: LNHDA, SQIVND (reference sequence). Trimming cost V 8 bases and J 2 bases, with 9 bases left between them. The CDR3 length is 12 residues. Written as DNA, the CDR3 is TGTGCCAGTTTACGGTCCAACTATGGCTACACCTTC. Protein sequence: CASLRSNYGYTF.

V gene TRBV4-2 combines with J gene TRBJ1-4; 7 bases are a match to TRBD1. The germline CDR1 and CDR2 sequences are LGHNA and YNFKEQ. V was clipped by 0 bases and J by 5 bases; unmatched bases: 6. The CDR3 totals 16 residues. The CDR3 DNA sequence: TGTGCCAGCAGCCAAGAGTCAGGGGGGAAGAATGAAAAACTGTTTTTT. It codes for CASSQESGGKNEKLFF.

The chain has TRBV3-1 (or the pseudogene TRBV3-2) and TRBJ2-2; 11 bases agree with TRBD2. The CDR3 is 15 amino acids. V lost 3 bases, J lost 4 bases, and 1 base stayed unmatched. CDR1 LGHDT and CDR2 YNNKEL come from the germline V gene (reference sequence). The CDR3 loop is CASSQTSGATGELFF. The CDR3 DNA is TGTGCCAGCAGCCAGACTAGCGGGGCCACCGGGGAGCTGTTTTTT.

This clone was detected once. CDR3 DNA sequence: TGTGCCAGCTCATTTGCGGGACCCATCGGCAATCAGCCCCAGCATTTT. Amino acid sequence: CASSFAGPIGNQPQHF. The J gene is TRBJ1-5, the V gene TRBV18, with a possible D match to TRBD1 (5 bases). This CDR3 comprises 16 residues. V was pared by 5 bases and J by 2 bases, with 16 bases between. Germline CDR1 is KGHSH and CDR2 is LQKENI.

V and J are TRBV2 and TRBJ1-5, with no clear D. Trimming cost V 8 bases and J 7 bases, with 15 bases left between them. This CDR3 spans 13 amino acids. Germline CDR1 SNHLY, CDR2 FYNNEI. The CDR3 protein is CASGQAYGQPQHF. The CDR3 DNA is TGTGCCAGCGGTCAGGCCTATGGGCAGCCCCAGCATTTT. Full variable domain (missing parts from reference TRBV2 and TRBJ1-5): EPEVTQTPSHQVTQMGQEVILRCVPISNHLYFYWYRQILGQKVEFLVSFYNNEISEKSEIFDDQFSVERPDGSNFTLKIRSTKLEDSAMYFCASGQAYGQPQHFGDGTRLSIL.

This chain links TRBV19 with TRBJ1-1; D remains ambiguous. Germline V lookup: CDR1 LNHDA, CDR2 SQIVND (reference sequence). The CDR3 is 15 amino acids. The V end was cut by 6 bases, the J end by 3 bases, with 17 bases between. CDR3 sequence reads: CASSPSLGVYTEAFF. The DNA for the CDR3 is TGTGCCAGTAGCCCCTCTCTAGGTGTGTACACTGAAGCTTTCTTT.

In nucleotides, the CDR3 is TGTGCCAGCAGCGCAAGCCCCCAGGGGATCAAAAACATTCAGTACTTC. Translating gives CASSASPQGIKNIQYF. The V and J genes are TRBV7-2 and TRBJ2-4; a possible D gene is TRBD1 (6 bases). The germline V gene encodes CDR1 SGHTA and CDR2 FQGNSA. V was shortened by 5 bases and J by 3 bases, with 17 bases between the two germline ends. The CDR3 has 16 amino acids.

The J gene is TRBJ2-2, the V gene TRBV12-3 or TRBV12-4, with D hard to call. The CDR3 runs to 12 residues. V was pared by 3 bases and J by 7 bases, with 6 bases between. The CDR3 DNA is TGTGCCAGCAGTTTTTCTTACGGGGAGCTGTTTTTT. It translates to CASSFSYGELFF.

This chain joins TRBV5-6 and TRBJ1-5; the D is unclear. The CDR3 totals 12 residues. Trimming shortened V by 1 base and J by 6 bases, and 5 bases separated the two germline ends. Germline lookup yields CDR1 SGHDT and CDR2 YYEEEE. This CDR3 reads CASSLSSQPQHF. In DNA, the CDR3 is TGTGCCAGCAGCTTGAGCTCTCAGCCCCAGCATTTT.

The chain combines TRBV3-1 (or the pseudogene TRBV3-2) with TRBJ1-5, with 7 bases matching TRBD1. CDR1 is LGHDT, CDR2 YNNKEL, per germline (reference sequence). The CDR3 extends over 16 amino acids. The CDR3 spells CGSRTSDRTYNQPQHF. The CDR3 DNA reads TGTGGCTCACGAACCTCGGACAGGACATACAATCAGCCCCAGCATTTT.

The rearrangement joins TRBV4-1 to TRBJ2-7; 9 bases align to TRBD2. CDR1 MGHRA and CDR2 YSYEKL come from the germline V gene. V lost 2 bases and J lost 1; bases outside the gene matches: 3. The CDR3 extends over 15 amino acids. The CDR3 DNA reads TGCGCCAGCAGCCAAAGCGGGGGGCTATCCTACGAGCAGTACTTC. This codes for CASSQSGGLSYEQYF.

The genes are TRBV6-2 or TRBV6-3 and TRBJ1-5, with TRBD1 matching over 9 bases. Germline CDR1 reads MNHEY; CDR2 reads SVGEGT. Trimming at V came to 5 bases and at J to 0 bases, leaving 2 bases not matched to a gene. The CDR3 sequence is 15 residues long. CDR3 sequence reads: CASSRDRDSNQPQHF. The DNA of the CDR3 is TGTGCCAGCAGTCGGGACAGGGATAGCAATCAGCCCCAGCATTTT.